The following is a TCR beta chain sequence with its context. These data originate in a study of cytomegalovirus exposure and HLA in healthy donors. Profiling relied on immunoSEQ multiplex PCR, and the TCRdb table lists in-frame clones only, not all of them. The sample consists of roughly 180,000 clones, around four fifths of them appearing once. This receptor was taken from a man between 18 and 35 years old in good health and CMV-seropositive. Material: PBMCs.

Here the CDR3 reads CASSPLLYRVRGGGGYTF. The CDR3 bases are TGTGCCAGCAGTCCCCTCCTCTATCGTGTTCGAGGTGGGGGGGGCTACACCTTC. The V gene is TRBV28, the J gene TRBJ1-2; perhaps TRBD1 as D (5 bases). The CDR3 is made up of 18 amino acids. Germline CDR1 reads MDHEN; CDR2 reads SYDVKM. V lost 5 bases, J lost 8 bases, and 30 bases lay in between.